The T cell receptor (beta chain) under discussion was sequenced for a study of spatial heterogeneity in lung cancer. Time point reported: sample taken at primary tumor resection. Whole RNA from tumor, nontumor lung or frozen PBMC was sequenced unsorted. A remark on this clonotype: The antigen is not known.

General study results and limits: Tumor TCRs that were ubiquitous and expanded showed up in blood more at resection than follow-up.

The V gene end was trimmed by 10 bases and the J gene end by 2 bases; junction bases not matched to a gene: 7. The CDR3 is 13 residues long. Germline loops: CDR1 SGHTA, CDR2 FQGNSA. TCR cDNA molecules were tagged individually, and each one carried a unique molecular identifier. TCRdb reprocessed the 5' RACE reads via MiXCR and lists one record per CDR3 protein. This sample has tens of thousands of distinct CDR3 sequences; around 5.5% occur once, and the top ten carry around 10%. Source: PBMCs, taken at surgery. The gene calls are TRBV7-2 and TRBJ1-1; 7 positions agree with TRBD1. This clonotype originated in a male donor with early-stage non-small cell lung cancer. CDR3 coding DNA: TGTGCCACCAACCGGGACAGCAACACTGAAGCTTTCTTT. This encodes CATNRDSNTEAFF.